The 25 T cell receptor beta chains reported below all come from one sample, sequenced in a study of T cells in localized non-small cell lung cancer. Clones were sequenced by immunoSEQ multiplex PCR, and TCRdb holds only the in-frame ones, with some missing. There are 50,000 to 55,000 clones in the sample; 75% to 90% occur only once, and roughly 17% lies in the top ten. The specimen was peripheral blood mononuclear cells, collected before any cancer treatment. These receptors came from a man between 40 and 69 years old with stage III lung adenocarcinoma.

The rearrangement joins TRBV10-3 to TRBJ2-4, with D possibly being TRBD1 (6 bases). Trimming left V 8 bases short and J 2 bases short, with 13 bases between. This CDR3 region has 14 residues. Germline V gene sequence: CDR1 ENHRY, CDR2 SYGVKD. DNA for the CDR3: TGTGCCATCGGGTCAGGGGTCACCAAAAACATTCAGTACTTC. It encodes CAIGSGVTKNIQYF.

The chain recombines TRBV21-1 with TRBJ1-2. TRBV21-1 is listed as a pseudogene. CDR3 size: 9 residues. This CDR3 is CATSNGYTF. The CDR3 DNA is TGTGCCACGTCAAATGGCTACACCTTC.

The chain uses TRBV6-5 and TRBJ1-1; 7 bases are a match to TRBD1. This CDR3 spans 13 amino acids. Unmatched junction bases numbered 6, after V lost 10 bases and J lost 1 base. Germline V gene lookup returns CDR1 MNHEY and CDR2 SVGAGI. The CDR3 DNA reads as TGTGCCATCCGGACAGGACCGAACACTGAAGCTTTCTTT. Its translation: CAIRTGPNTEAFF.

The V gene is TRBV7-8, the J gene TRBJ1-5; TRBD1 agrees at 7 bases. V lost 3 bases to trimming and J lost 1 base; unmatched junction nucleotides: 6. Germline V gives CDR1 SGHVS, CDR2 FQNEAQ. The CDR3 spans 16 residues. CDR3 protein: CASSFDRVGSNQPQHF. In DNA, the CDR3 is TGTGCCAGCAGCTTCGACAGGGTGGGAAGCAATCAGCCCCAGCATTTT.

CDR3 nucleotide sequence: TGTGCCAGCAGCGTAGGTACAGGGGGATCAGATACGCAGTATTTT. Translated: CASSVGTGGSDTQYF. The chain recombines TRBV9 with TRBJ2-3; the match to TRBD1 covers 8 bases. CDR1 and CDR2 (germline): SGDLS, YYNGEE. The CDR3 is made up of 15 amino acids. V lost 0 bases to trimming and J lost 4 bases; unmatched junction nucleotides: 4.

The J gene is TRBJ1-1, the V gene TRBV6-5; D may be TRBD1 (5 bases). V lost 6 bases, J lost 3 bases, and 11 bases lay in between. The CDR3 spans 13 residues. From germline, CDR1 is MNHEY and CDR2 SVGAGI. The CDR3 nucleotides are TGTGCCAGCAGCCGACAGTCCCACACTGAAGCTTTCTTT. It codes for CASSRQSHTEAFF.

The chain is built from TRBV19 and TRBJ2-7, with D hard to call. CDR1 and CDR2 from the germline V gene are LNHDA and SQIVND (reference sequence). The V gene lost 7 bases and the J gene lost 3 bases, with 10 bases spanning the gap. This CDR3 region has 12 residues. This chain's CDR3 is CASTDHSYEQYF. CDR3 coding DNA: TGTGCCAGTACAGACCACAGCTACGAGCAGTACTTC.

The V gene is TRBV29-1, the J gene TRBJ1-2; D unresolved. The CDR3 contains 13 residues. The V and J ends lost 6 bases and 5 bases respectively, with 16 bases between them. CDR1 and CDR2 from the germline V gene are SQVTM and ANQGSEA. This CDR3 reads CSVSAAVGYGYTF. As DNA, the CDR3 is TGCAGCGTCTCGGCAGCGGTGGGGTATGGCTACACCTTC.

This chain joins TRBV18 and TRBJ1-3; D not resolved. Trimming removed 6 bases from V and 0 bases from J, with 15 bases in between. CDR1 and CDR2 from the germline V gene are KGHSH and LQKENI. The CDR3 covers 16 residues. The CDR3 DNA is TGTGCCAGCTCCCCTTCCCCAACCTCCTCTGGAAACACCATATATTTT. Translated, it gives CASSPSPTSSGNTIYF.

V gene TRBV6-1 combines with J gene TRBJ2-7; 7 bases agree with TRBD1. The CDR3 extends over 15 amino acids. CDR1 and CDR2 (germline): MNHNS, SASEGT. V lost 7 bases, J lost 7 bases, and 16 bases stayed unmatched. CDR3 nucleotide sequence: TGTGCCAGCAAGAAGGGTATTGACAGGGTGAAGGAGCAGTACTTC. Translating it yields CASKKGIDRVKEQYF.

This clone showed up just once. The chain uses TRBV25-1 and TRBJ1-1, with TRBD1 as a possible D gene (5 bases). Germline V lookup: CDR1 MGHDK, CDR2 SYGVNS. Trimming shortened V by 2 bases and J by 6 bases, and 16 bases separated the two germline ends. CDR3 length: 15 residues. CDR3 sequence (DNA): TGTGCCAGCAGTGAAGGTATTTTTCGGGGCGCTGAAGCTTTCTTT. It encodes CASSEGIFRGAEAFF.

This chain joins TRBV27 and TRBJ1-1, with 7 nucleotides matching TRBD1. Germline assignment: CDR1 MNHEY and CDR2 SMNVEV (reference sequence). Trimming cost V 9 bases and J 3 bases; bases outside gene matches: 4. This CDR3 is 12 amino acids long. The CDR3 spells CASYTGDTEAFF. Here the CDR3 DNA reads TGTGCCAGTTATACAGGGGACACTGAAGCTTTCTTT.

The chain carries TRBV18 and TRBJ2-7; 7 bases agree with TRBD1. The CDR3 length is 14 residues. Germline V gene data show CDR1 as KGHSH and CDR2 as LQKENI. With 6 bases clipped from V and 3 bases from J, the junction kept 8 bases outside the gene matches. Here the CDR3 reads CASSPRQGVYEQYF. The DNA for the CDR3 is TGTGCCAGCTCTCCCCGACAGGGTGTCTACGAGCAGTACTTC.

The V and J genes are TRBV19 and TRBJ1-1, with unresolved D. Germline loops: CDR1 LNHDA, CDR2 SQIVND (reference sequence). The CDR3 runs to 13 residues. Trimming pared 3 bases from V and 1 base from J, leaving 6 bases between. The CDR3 is CASSIMKNTEAFF. The CDR3 nucleotides read TGTGCCAGTAGTATCATGAAGAACACTGAAGCTTTCTTT.

This sequence joins TRBV30 and TRBJ1-2; a possible D gene is TRBD1 (6 bases). Germline CDR1 reads GTSNPN; CDR2 reads SVGIG (reference sequence). Trimming pared 0 bases from V and 0 bases from J, leaving 8 bases between. The CDR3 loop spans 14 amino acids. CDR3 protein: CAWSVGGTNYGYTF. CDR3 DNA: TGTGCCTGGAGTGTAGGGGGGACTAACTATGGCTACACCTTC.

The rearrangement joins TRBV11-2 to TRBJ2-5; D call uncertain. This CDR3 region has 13 residues. Trimming removed 3 bases at V and 2 bases at J, with 7 bases between. The germline V gene has CDR1 SGHAT and CDR2 FQNNGV. Here the CDR3 reads CASSFTTQETQYF. The CDR3, as DNA: TGTGCCAGCAGCTTCACGACTCAAGAGACCCAGTACTTC. Variable domain in full (rest from reference TRBV11-2 and TRBJ2-5): EAGVAQSPRYKIIEKRQSVAFWCNPISGHATLYWYQQILGQGPKLLIQFQNNGVVDDSQLPKDRFSAERLKGVDSTLKIQPAKLEDSAVYLCASSFTTQETQYFGPGTRLLVL.

The chain couples TRBV21-1 to TRBJ2-2; TRBD2, as called in the table, went unchecked against the DNA. TRBV21-1 is a pseudogene. The CDR3 runs 16 residues. Written as DNA, the CDR3 is TGTGCCAGCAGCGCTCGCGGACCGAGAGGGACCGGGGAGCTGTTTTTT. Its translation: CASSARGPRGTGELFF.

The gene calls are TRBV9 and TRBJ1-4; unclear D gene. Germline CDR1 SGDLS, CDR2 YYNGEE. The CDR3 has 14 residues. Trimming pared 4 bases from V and 12 bases from J, leaving 19 bases between. The CDR3 loop reads CASSYAKSGAELFF. CDR3 bases: TGTGCCAGCAGCTACGCTAAATCGGGTGCGGAACTGTTTTTT. Full variable domain (missing parts from reference TRBV9 and TRBJ1-4): DSGVTQTPKHLITATGQRVTLRCSPRSGDLSVYWYQQSLDQGLQFLIQYYNGEERAKGNILERFSAQQFPDLHSELNLSSLELGDSALYFCASSYAKSGAELFFGSGTQLSVL.

V and J are TRBV11-2 and TRBJ2-7; a possible D gene is TRBD1 (6 bases). Looked up from germline, CDR1 is SGHAT and CDR2 is FQNNGV. The CDR3 is made up of 11 amino acids. V lost 4 bases to trimming and J lost 12 bases, with 13 bases between them. The CDR3 sequence is CASSSLRGLYF. The CDR3 nucleotides are TGTGCCAGCAGCTCCCTCAGGGGATTGTACTTC.

This chain uses TRBV19 with TRBJ2-7; D not certain. The CDR3 is 13 amino acids. The germline V gene encodes CDR1 LNHDA and CDR2 SQIVND (reference sequence). The V gene lost 7 bases and the J gene lost 3 bases, with 13 bases spanning the gap. Here the CDR3 DNA reads TGTGCCAGTACCGGTACGCCGAGCTACGAGCAGTACTTC. Translating it yields CASTGTPSYEQYF.

The rearrangement links TRBV19 to TRBJ1-1; the D is unclear. This CDR3 has 15 amino acids. Trimming removed 3 bases from V and 1 base from J, with 12 bases in between. Looked up from germline, CDR1 is LNHDA and CDR2 is SQIVND (reference sequence). The CDR3 DNA reads as TGTGCCAGTAGTATCCCCCGACACCAGAACACTGAAGCTTTCTTT. Translated, it gives CASSIPRHQNTEAFF.

The chain employs TRBV11-2 and TRBJ2-2; D gene ambiguous. The CDR3 consists of 15 residues. Germline CDR1 is SGHAT and CDR2 is FQNNGV. V lost 2 bases, J lost 1 base, and 8 bases lay in between. Written as DNA, the CDR3 is TGTGCCAGCAGCTTAAGTCAGGAGAACACCGGGGAGCTGTTTTTT. Translated: CASSLSQENTGELFF.

This sequence joins TRBV4-3 and TRBJ2-5; D is possibly TRBD2 (6 bases). The germline V gene has CDR1 LGHNA and CDR2 YSLEER. Trimming cost V 2 bases and J 5 bases, with 12 bases left between them. CDR3 length equals 14 residues. The CDR3 region is CASSQQISGETQYF. The CDR3 DNA reads TGCGCCAGCAGCCAACAAATCAGCGGGGAGACCCAGTACTTC.

The chain recombines TRBV7-6 with TRBJ2-5; 8 nucleotides line up with TRBD2. The V segment lost 4 bases and the J segment 4 bases; nucleotides outside the gene matches: 5. This CDR3 spans 14 amino acids. Germline V lookup: CDR1 SGHVS, CDR2 FNYEAQ. The CDR3 sequence: CASSSGLAGETQYF. The CDR3 DNA reads as TGTGCCAGCAGCTCCGGGCTAGCGGGAGAGACCCAGTACTTC.

V usage is TRBV4-1 and J usage is TRBJ2-1; tentative D call: TRBD1 (6 bases). Germline values: CDR1 MGHRA, CDR2 YSYEKL. Trimming removed 2 bases at V and 10 bases at J, with 21 bases between. This CDR3 comprises 16 residues. CDR3 region: CASSQSVGAPMPEQFF. CDR3 nucleotide sequence: TGCGCCAGCAGCCAAAGTGTGGGGGCCCCAATGCCCGAGCAGTTCTTC.